This T cell receptor beta chain was profiled in a study of Ad26.COV2.S vaccination and SARS-CoV-2 variants (dated by TCRdb to the early 2020s). Looking at the study overall: Donors in the vaccine arm were drawn from COV1001, a multicentre, randomized, double-blind, placebo-controlled phase I-IIa trial testing Ad26.COV2.S in healthy adults. Investigators did not know the trial group allocation while performing experiments and assessing outcomes. Ad26.COV2.S was administered intramuscularly at 5 x 10^10 or 1 x 10^11 viral particles, either as a single shot or as two shots given 56 days apart. Trial participants were randomized into five groups of five: low-dose or high-dose Ad26.COV2.S given once or twice, or placebo on both occasions. TCRbeta repertoire sequencing was used to assess the specificity and breadth of SARS-CoV-2-reactive T cell receptors after Ad26.COV2.S vaccination. The TCR-sequenced set comprised about 30 samples: some 20 Ad26.COV2.S vaccine recipients, 5 placebo recipients and 8 SARS-CoV-2 convalescent individuals.

The meaning of the sample's treatment or condition label: roughly 19 received Ad26.COV2.S at low or high dose, single or two shots; 5 received placebo; per-sample allocation not given. For vaccine and placebo recipients, the sequenced repertoires came from samples collected on day 63 after the first injection. Between 29 July and 7 August 2020, Cohort 1b enrolled about two dozen adults aged 18-55 years at one site in Boston, USA. Ad26.COV2.S was a replication-incompetent adenovirus type 26 vector expressing a prefusion-stabilized SARS-CoV-2 spike protein from the original Wuhan strain. About this clone itself: The antigen it binds to is not known. Base qualities were left out, and no much larger clone turns up one base away.

The immunoSEQ Assay was used to sequence TCRbeta CDR3 regions. After extraction, genomic DNA underwent amplification by bias-controlled multiplex PCR, followed by high-throughput sequencing. The original methods were these. To quantify the absolute abundance of every unique TCRbeta CDR3 region, sequences were collapsed and filtered. T cell fraction was estimated by normalizing TCRbeta template counts to usable DNA, with usable DNA measured through amplification of reference genes found in all nucleated cells. Repertoire TCRs were annotated as SARS-CoV-2-specific when V gene, CDR3 amino acid sequence and J gene were exactly matched to a known reactive TCR set. The reference SARS-CoV-2 TCR set was obtained from MIRA and was filtered for enrichment in COVID-19-positive ImmuneCODE repertoires, whereby public or cross-reactive TCRs were removed. Based on the MIRA antigens, annotated TCRs were further analysed at the level of specific ORF or position within ORF. Depth was the summed frequency of annotated unique rearrangements, while breadth was defined as annotated unique rearrangements over total unique productive rearrangements. Two-sided Wilcoxon rank-sum tests were used to compare TCR breadth between groups. TCRdb took over this immuneACCESS table, retaining in-frame rearrangements with V and J assigned. Such tables are incomplete; in checked studies, under half of the missing clones stem from an unresolved V gene, and the remainder is unexplained. That table gives V, J and clone size, and the DNA gave D and trimming. A total of some 480,000 clones appear in this sample, around 85% of them only once. The ten largest make up more than 10% of the sample.

General study outcomes and caveats: After vaccination, spike-specific CD8+ and CD4+ T cell responses were reported to show substantial breadth. Spike-specific TCR breadth was higher in Ad26.COV2.S recipients than in placebo recipients (P = 0.0014). Comparable non-spike TCR breadth was observed between vaccine and placebo recipients, consistent with only spike being contained in the vaccine. According to the authors, total T cell responses may have been underestimated by the TCR breadth and depth analyses. Comparing responses between vaccine doses or regimens was not something the study was powered to do.

The junction shows trimming of 0 bases on V and 4 bases on J, plus 4 bases between the germline ends. The CDR3 numbers 13 residues from cysteine through phenylalanine. Only the CDR3 DNA stays, 39 bases, in frame from base 1. The sequencing used peripheral blood, collected in a trial of Ad26.COV2.S vaccine versus placebo. The receptor's source is a person aged 18-65 years who received the Ad26.COV2.S COVID-19 vaccine or a placebo. In this chain, TRBV12-3 or TRBV12-4 is recombined with TRBJ1-5; the D gene lacks a confident call. The nucleotide sequence reads as follows: TGTGCCAGCAGTTTAGCCCGGAATCAGCCCCAGCATTTT. Its protein reads: CASSLARNQPQHF.